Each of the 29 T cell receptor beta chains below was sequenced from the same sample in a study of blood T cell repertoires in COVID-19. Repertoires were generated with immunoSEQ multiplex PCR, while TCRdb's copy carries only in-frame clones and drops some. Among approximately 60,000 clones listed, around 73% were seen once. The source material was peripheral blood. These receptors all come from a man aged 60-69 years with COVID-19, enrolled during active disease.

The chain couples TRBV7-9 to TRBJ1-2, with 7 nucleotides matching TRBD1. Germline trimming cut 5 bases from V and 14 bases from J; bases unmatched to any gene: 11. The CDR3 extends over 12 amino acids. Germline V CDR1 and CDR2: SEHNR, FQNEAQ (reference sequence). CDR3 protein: CASSPTEGAWTF. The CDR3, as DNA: TGTGCCAGCAGCCCAACGGAGGGGGCTTGGACCTTC. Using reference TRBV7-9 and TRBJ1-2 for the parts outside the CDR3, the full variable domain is DTGVSQNPRHKITKRGQNVTFRCDPISEHNRLYWYRQTLGQGPEFLTYFQNEAQLEKSRLLSDRFSAERPKGSFSTLEIQRTEQGDSAMYLCASSPTEGAWTFGSGTRLTVV.

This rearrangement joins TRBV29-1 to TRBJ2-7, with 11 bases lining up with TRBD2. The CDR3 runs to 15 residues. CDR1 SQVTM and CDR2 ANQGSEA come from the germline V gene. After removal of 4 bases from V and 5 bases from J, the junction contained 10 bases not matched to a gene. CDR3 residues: CSVVLSLAGGDEQYF. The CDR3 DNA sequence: TGCAGCGTTGTGTTGTCCCTAGCGGGAGGAGACGAGCAGTACTTC.

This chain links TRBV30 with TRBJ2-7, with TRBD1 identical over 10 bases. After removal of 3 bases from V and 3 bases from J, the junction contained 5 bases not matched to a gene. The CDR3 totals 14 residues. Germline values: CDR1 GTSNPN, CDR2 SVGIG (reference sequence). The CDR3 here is CAWRDRGRLYEQYF. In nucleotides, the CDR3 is TGTGCCTGGAGAGACAGGGGGCGCCTCTACGAGCAGTACTTC.

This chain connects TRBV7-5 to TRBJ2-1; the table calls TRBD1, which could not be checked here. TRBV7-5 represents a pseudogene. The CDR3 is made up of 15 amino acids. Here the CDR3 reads CARRLLTGIYNEQFF. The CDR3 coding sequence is TGTGCCAGAAGACTATTGACAGGTATATACAATGAGCAGTTCTTC.

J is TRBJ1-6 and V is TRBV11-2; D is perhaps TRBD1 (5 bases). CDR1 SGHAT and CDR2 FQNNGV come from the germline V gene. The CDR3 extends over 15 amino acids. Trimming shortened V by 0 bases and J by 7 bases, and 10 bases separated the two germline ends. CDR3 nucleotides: TGTGCCAGCAGCTTAGAAGTGGCAGGGAATTCACCCCTCCACTTT. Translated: CASSLEVAGNSPLHF.

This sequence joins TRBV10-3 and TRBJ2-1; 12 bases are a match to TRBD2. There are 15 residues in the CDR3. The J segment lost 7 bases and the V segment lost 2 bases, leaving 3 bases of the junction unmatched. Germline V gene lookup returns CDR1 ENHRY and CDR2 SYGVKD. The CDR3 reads CAISETSGGSNEQFF. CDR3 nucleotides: TGTGCCATCAGTGAGACTAGCGGGGGGAGTAATGAGCAGTTCTTC.

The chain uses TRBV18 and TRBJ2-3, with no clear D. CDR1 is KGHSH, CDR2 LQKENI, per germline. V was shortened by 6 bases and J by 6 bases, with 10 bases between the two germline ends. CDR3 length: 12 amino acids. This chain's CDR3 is CASSPREDTQYF. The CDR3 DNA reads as TGTGCCAGCTCCCCTCGCGAGGATACGCAGTATTTT.

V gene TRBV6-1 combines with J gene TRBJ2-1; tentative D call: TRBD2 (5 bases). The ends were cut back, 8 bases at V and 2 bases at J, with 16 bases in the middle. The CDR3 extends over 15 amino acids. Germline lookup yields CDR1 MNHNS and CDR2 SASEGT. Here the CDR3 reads CASGTLGSTYNEQFF. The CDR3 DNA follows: TGTGCCAGCGGAACACTAGGCAGCACCTACAATGAGCAGTTCTTC.

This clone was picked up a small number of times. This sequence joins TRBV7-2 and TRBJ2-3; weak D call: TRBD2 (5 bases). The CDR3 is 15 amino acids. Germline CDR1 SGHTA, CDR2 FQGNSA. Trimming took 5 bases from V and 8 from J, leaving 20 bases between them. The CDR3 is CASSPEAGSGGTQYF. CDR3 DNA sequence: TGTGCCAGCAGCCCGGAGGCCGGGTCCGGTGGTACGCAGTATTTT. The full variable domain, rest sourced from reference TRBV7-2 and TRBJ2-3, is GAGVSQSPSNKVTEKGKDVELRCDPISGHTALYWYRQSLGQGLEFLIYFQGNSAPDKSGLPSDRFSAERTGGSVSTLTIQRTQQEDSAVYLCASSPEAGSGGTQYFGPGTRLTVL.

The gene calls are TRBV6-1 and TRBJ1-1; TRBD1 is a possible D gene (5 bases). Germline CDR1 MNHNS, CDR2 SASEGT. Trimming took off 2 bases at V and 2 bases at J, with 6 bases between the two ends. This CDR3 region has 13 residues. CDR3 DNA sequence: TGTGCCAGCAGTGAACAGGGTAACACTGAAGCTTTCTTT. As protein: CASSEQGNTEAFF.

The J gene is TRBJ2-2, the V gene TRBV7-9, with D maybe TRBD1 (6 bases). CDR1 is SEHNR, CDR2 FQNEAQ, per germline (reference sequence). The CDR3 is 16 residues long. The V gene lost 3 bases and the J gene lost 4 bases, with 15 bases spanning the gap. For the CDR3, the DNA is TGTGCCAGCAGCTTCTCTACAGGGTTGGGCACCGGGGAGCTGTTTTTT. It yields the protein CASSFSTGLGTGELFF.

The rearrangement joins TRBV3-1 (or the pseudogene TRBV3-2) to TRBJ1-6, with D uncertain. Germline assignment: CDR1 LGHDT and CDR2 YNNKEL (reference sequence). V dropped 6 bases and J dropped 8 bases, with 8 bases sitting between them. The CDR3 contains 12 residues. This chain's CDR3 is CASRNSDSPLHF. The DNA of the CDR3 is TGTGCCAGCAGAAACAGTGATTCACCCCTCCACTTT.

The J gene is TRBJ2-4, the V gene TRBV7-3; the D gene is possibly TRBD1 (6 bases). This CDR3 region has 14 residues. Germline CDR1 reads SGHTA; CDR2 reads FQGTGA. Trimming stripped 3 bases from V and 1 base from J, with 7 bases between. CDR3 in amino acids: CASSLDSAKNIQYF. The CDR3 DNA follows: TGTGCCAGCAGCTTGGACAGTGCCAAAAACATTCAGTACTTC. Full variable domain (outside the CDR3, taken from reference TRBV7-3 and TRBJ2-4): GAGVSQTPSNKVTEKGKYVELRCDPISGHTALYWYRQSLGQGPEFLIYFQGTGAADDSGLPNDRFFAVRPEGSVSTLKIQRTERGDSAVYLCASSLDSAKNIQYFGAGTRLSVL.

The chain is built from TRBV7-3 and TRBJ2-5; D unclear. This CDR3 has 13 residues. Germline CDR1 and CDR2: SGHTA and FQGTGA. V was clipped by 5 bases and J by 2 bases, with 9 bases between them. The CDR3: CASSPSLQETQYF. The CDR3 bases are TGTGCCAGCAGCCCCTCCCTACAAGAGACCCAGTACTTC.

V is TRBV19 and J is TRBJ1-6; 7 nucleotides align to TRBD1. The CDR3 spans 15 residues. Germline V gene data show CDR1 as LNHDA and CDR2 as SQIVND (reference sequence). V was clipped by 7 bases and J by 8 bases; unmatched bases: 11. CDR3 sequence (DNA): TGTGCCAGTACCAATACAGGGGAGAGCGATTCACCCCTCCACTTT. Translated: CASTNTGESDSPLHF.

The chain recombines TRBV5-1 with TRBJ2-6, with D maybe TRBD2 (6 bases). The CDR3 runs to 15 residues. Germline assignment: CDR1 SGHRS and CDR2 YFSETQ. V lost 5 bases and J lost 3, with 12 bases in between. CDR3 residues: CASSVGGDGANVLTF. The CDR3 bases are TGCGCCAGCAGTGTTGGAGGGGATGGGGCCAACGTCCTGACTTTC.

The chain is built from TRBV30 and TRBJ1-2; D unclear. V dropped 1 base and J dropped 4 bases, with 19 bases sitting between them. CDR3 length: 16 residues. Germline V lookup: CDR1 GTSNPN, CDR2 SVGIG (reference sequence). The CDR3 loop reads CAWSDFDPTVPYGYTF. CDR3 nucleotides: TGTGCCTGGAGTGATTTTGACCCAACAGTCCCCTATGGCTACACCTTC.

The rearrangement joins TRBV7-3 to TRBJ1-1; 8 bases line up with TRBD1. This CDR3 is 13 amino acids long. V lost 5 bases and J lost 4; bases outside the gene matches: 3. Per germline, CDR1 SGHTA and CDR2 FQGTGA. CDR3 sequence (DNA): TGTGCCAGCAGCGCCGACAGGGGCACTGAAGCTTTCTTT. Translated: CASSADRGTEAFF.

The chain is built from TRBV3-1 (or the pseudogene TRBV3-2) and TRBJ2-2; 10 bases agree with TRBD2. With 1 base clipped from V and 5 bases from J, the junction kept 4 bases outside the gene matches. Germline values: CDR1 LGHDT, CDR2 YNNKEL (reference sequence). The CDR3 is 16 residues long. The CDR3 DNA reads TGTGCCAGCAGCCAAGGCGCTAGCGGGGGAACCGGGGAGCTGTTTTTT. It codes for CASSQGASGGTGELFF.

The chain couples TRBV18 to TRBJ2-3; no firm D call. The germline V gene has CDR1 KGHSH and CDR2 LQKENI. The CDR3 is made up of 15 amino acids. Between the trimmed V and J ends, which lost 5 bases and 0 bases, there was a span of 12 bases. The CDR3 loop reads CASSSPTTSTDTQYF. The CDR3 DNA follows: TGTGCCAGCTCATCCCCCACCACTAGCACAGATACGCAGTATTTT. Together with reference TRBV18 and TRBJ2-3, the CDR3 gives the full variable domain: NAGVMQNPRHLVRRRGQEARLRCSPMKGHSHVYWYRQLPEEGLKFMVYLQKENIIDESGMPKERFSAEFPKEGPSILRIQQVVRGDSAAYFCASSSPTTSTDTQYFGPGTRLTVL.

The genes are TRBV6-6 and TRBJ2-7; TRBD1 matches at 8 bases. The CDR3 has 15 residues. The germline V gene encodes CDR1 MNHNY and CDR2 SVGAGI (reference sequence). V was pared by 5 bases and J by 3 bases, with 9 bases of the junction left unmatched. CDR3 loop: CASSLSTTGGYEQYF. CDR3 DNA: TGTGCCAGCAGTCTCTCAACAACAGGGGGCTACGAGCAGTACTTC.

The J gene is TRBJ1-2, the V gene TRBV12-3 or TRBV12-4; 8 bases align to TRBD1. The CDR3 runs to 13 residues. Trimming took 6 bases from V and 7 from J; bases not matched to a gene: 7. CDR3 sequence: CASSSDRGFGYTF. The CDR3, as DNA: TGTGCCAGCAGCTCTGACAGGGGATTTGGCTACACCTTC.

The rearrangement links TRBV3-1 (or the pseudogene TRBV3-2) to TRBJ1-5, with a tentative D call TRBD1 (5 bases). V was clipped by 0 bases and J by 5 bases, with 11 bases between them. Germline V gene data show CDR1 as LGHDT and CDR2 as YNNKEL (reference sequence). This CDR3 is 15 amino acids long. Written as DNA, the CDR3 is TGTGCCAGCAGCCAAGAAGGCAGGGAGGATCAGCCCCAGCATTTT. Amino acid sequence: CASSQEGREDQPQHF.

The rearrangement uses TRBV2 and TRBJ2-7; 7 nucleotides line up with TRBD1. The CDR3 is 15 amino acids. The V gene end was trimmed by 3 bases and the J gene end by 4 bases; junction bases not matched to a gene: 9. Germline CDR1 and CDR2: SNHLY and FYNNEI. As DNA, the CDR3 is TGTGCCAGCAGTGAGAGGACAGGTTCTCCTTACGAGCAGTACTTC. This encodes CASSERTGSPYEQYF.

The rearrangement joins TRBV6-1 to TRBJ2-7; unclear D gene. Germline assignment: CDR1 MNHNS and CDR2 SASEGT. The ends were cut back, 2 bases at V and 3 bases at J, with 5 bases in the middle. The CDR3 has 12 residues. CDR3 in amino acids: CASSELGYEQYF. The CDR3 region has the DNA TGTGCCAGCAGTGAACTCGGCTACGAGCAGTACTTC.

CDR3 nucleotides: TGCGCCAGCAGCTTGACTTTATCCGGGACATTTAACATGAACACTGAAGCTTTCTTT. Translation: CASSLTLSGTFNMNTEAFF. V usage is TRBV5-1 and J usage is TRBJ1-1, with D possibly being TRBD1 (6 bases). This CDR3 spans 19 amino acids. Germline CDR1 reads SGHRS; CDR2 reads YFSETQ. Trimming pared 1 base from V and 0 bases from J, leaving 22 bases between.

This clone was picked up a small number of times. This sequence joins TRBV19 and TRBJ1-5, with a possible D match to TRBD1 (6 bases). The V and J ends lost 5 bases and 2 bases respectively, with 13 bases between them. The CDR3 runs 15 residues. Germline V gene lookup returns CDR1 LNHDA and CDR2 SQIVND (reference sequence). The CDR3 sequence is CASSLGWTGNQPQHF. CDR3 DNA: TGTGCCAGTAGTCTAGGATGGACAGGCAATCAGCCCCAGCATTTT.

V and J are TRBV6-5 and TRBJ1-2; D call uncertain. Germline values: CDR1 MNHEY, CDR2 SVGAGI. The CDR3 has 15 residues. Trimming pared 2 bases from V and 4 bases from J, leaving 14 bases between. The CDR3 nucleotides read TGTGCCAGCAGTTACCGGGGTCACGCGGGCTATGGCTACACCTTC. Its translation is CASSYRGHAGYGYTF.

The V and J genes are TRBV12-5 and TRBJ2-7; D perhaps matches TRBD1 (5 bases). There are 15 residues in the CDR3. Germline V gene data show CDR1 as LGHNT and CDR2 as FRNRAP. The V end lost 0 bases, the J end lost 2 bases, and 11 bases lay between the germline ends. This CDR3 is CASGLVAGPAYEQYF. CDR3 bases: TGTGCTAGTGGTTTGGTAGCAGGGCCAGCCTACGAGCAGTACTTC.